This T cell receptor beta chain was retrieved from a study of identical twins. The CDR3 consists of 15 residues. Trimming cost V 2 bases and J 5 bases, with 15 bases left between them. The V gene's germline CDR1 is SGHRS and CDR2 YFSETQ. This clonotype appeared a few times. TCRdb recomputed calls from the 5' RACE reads with MiXCR, one row per CDR3 protein. Of fewer than 500,000 distinct CDR3 sequences in the sample, around 24% were seen once. Separately, the same data were catalogued under a study of T cells expressing NK-cell markers.

The chain employs TRBV5-1 and TRBJ2-3; no definite D call. The sample comprised CD4+ T cells sorted from blood. The clonotype comes from a woman under 30 in good health. CDR3 in DNA: TGCGCCAGCAGCTTTCGGGCAGCGCATGAAGATACGCAGTATTTT. Protein sequence: CASSFRAAHEDTQYF.